The sequence of this T cell receptor beta chain was determined in a study of blood T cell repertoires in COVID-19. Study background: Samples taken during acute and convalescent COVID-19 were collected in the United States, Italy and Spain. T cells, B-cell-depleted T cells, or PBMCs supplied cDNA or gDNA.

Authors' analysis steps: Estimation of nucleated cell counts relied on the amplification of reference gene primers. This table comes from immunoSEQ multiplex PCR, and its TCRdb copy is limited to in-frame clones, with some not included. V and J calls and clone size are those listed in that table; D and trimming were worked out from the DNA. Here the sample spans some 89,000 clones, 70% to 85% being singletons. The V gene lost 3 bases and the J gene lost 10 bases, with 16 bases spanning the gap. The CDR3 runs to 14 residues. Per germline, CDR1 MNHEY and CDR2 SVGAGI. The chain combines TRBV6-5 with TRBJ2-1; D is perhaps TRBD1 (5 bases). This receptor was obtained from a man aged 65-85 years with acute or convalescent COVID-19. Sequenced input: peripheral blood. In DNA, the CDR3 is TGTGCCAGCAGTTATTCTAACTCCAGGGTCGAGCAGTTCTTC. The encoded protein is CASSYSNSRVEQFF.